This T cell receptor (beta chain) was found in a study of blood T cells in healthy people across ages. Looking at the study overall: Template switching caught about one barcoded beta molecule for each two T cells.

Together with a sample-barcoded 5' primer, a J-beta primer mix was included in a second PCR lasting roughly 6 to 12 cycles. In TCRdb, the 5' RACE reads were re-called with MiXCR into one record per CDR3 protein. The table shows over a million distinct CDR3 sequences, with 35% to 55% occurring only once. This clonotype was seen only a few times. Trimming cost V 5 bases and J 3 bases, with 15 bases left between them. CDR1 and CDR2 from the germline V gene are MNHEY and SMNVEV (reference sequence). The CDR3 has 15 amino acids. The rearrangement links TRBV27 to TRBJ2-3; D call uncertain. This TCR derives from a woman in her sixties or seventies in good health. Sequencing was performed on blood. The CDR3 loop reads CASSPTIQRTDTQYF. The CDR3 nucleotides are TGTGCCAGCAGTCCGACAATACAGAGGACAGATACGCAGTATTTT.